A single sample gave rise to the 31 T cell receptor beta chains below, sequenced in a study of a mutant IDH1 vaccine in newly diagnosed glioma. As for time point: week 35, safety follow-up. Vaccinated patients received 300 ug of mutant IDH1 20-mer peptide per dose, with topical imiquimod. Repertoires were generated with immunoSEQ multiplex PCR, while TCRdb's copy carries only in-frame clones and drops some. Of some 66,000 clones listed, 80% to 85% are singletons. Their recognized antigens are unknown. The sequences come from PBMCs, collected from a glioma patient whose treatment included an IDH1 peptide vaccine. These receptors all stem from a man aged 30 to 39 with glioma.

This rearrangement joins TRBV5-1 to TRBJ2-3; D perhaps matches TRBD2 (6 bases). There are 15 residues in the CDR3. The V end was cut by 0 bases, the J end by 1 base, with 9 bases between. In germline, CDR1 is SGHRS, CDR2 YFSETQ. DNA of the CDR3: TGCGCCAGCAGCTTGGGCGGGAAACGCACAGATACGCAGTATTTT. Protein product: CASSLGGKRTDTQYF.

Here the CDR3 DNA reads TGTGCCAGCAGTTTGATGGGGGGCGACCAGCCCCAGCATTTT. This gives the protein CASSLMGGDQPQHF. The chain couples TRBV27 to TRBJ1-5, with D possibly TRBD1 on 6 matching bases. The CDR3 length is 14 residues. The germline V gene encodes CDR1 MNHEY and CDR2 SMNVEV (reference sequence). The V end lost 3 bases, the J end lost 7 bases, and 13 bases lay between the germline ends.

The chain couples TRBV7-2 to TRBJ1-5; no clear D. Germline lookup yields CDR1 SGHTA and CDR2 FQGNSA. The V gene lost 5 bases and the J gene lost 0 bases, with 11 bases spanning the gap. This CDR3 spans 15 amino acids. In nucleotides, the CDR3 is TGTGCCAGCAGCCTCTTTTATGATAGCAATCAGCCCCAGCATTTT. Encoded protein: CASSLFYDSNQPQHF.

CDR3 bases: TGTGCCAGTAGTATTCTGGTGAGGGAGGAGCTGTTTTTT. This encodes CASSILVREELFF. This chain links TRBV19 with TRBJ2-2, with a tentative D call TRBD2 (5 bases). The CDR3 consists of 13 residues. The germline V and J ends were trimmed by 3 bases and 10 bases, with 12 bases remaining between them. CDR1 is LNHDA and CDR2 is SQIVND in the germline V gene (reference sequence).

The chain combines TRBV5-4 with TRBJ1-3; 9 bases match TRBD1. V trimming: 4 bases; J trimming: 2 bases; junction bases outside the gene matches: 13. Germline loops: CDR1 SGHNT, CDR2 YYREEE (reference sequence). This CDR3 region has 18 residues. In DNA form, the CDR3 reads TGTGCCAGCAGCCGTACCGGGACAGGGCTCTTGACTGGAAACACCATATATTTT. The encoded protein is CASSRTGTGLLTGNTIYF. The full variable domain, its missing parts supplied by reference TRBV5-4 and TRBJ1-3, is ETGVTQSPTHLIKTRGQQVTLRCSSQSGHNTVSWYQQALGQGPQFIFQYYREEENGRGNFPPRFSGLQFPNYSSELNVNALELDDSALYLCASSRTGTGLLTGNTIYFGEGSWLTVV.

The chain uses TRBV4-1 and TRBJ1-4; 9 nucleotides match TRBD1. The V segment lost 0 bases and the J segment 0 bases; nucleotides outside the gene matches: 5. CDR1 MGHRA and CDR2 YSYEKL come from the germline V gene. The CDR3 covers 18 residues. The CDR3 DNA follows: TGCGCCAGCAGCCAAGATAGGACAGGGGTACCAACTAATGAAAAACTGTTTTTT. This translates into CASSQDRTGVPTNEKLFF.

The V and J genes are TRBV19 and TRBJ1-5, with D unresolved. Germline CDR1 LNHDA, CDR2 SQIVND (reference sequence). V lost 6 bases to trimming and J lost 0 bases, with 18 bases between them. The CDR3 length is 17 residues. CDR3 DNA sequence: TGTGCCAGTAGCACGATTAGCGTCGGGGATAGCAATCAGCCCCAGCATTTT. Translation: CASSTISVGDSNQPQHF.

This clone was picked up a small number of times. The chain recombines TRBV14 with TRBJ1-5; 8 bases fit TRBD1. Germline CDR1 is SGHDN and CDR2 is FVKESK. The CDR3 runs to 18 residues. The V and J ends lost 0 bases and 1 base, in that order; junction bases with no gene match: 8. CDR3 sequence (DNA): TGTGCCAGCAGCCAAGATGGTCAGGGGGCATCAAGCAATCAGCCCCAGCATTTT. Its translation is CASSQDGQGASSNQPQHF.

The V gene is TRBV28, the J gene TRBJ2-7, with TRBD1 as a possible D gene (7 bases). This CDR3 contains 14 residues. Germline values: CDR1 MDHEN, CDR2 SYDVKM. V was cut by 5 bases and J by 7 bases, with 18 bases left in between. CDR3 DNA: TGTGCCAGCAGTCCTGGAGGAGGGGGCGTTGAGCAGTACTTC. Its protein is CASSPGGGGVEQYF.

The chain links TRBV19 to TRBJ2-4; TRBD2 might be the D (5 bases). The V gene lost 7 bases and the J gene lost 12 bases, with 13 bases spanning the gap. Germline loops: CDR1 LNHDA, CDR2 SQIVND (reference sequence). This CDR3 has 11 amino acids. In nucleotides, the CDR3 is TGTGCCAGTACCTGGAGGAAAAATCAGTACTTC. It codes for CASTWRKNQYF.

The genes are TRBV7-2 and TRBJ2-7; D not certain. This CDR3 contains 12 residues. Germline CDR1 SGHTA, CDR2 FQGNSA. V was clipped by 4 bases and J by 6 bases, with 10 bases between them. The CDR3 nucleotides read TGTGCCAGCAGCTCCTCGGTAGCCGAGCAGTACTTC. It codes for CASSSSVAEQYF.

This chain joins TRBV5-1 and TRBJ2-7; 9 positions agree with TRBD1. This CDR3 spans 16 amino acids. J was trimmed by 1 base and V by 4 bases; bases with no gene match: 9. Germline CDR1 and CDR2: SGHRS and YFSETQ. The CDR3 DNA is TGCGCCAGCAGCACGGAATTAGGACAGGGGTCCTACGAGCAGTACTTC. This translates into CASSTELGQGSYEQYF.

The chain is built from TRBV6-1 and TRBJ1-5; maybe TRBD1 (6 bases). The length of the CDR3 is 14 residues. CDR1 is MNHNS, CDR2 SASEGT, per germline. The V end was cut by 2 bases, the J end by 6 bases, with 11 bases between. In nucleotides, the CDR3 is TGTGCCAGCAGTGAATGGGGGGGCGGTCAGCCCCAGCATTTT. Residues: CASSEWGGGQPQHF.

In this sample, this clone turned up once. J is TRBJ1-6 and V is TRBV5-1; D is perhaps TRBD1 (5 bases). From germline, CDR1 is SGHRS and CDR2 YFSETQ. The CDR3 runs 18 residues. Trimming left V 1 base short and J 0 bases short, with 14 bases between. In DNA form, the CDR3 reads TGCGCCAGCAGCTTGACAAGTCAGGGTAGCTCCTATAATTCACCCCTCCACTTT. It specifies CASSLTSQGSSYNSPLHF.

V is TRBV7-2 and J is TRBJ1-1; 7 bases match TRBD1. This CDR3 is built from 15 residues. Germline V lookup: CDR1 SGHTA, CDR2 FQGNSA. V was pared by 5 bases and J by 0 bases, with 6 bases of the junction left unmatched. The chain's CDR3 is CASSTGQRVNTEAFF. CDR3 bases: TGTGCCAGCAGCACGGGACAGCGTGTGAACACTGAAGCTTTCTTT.

CDR3 DNA: TGTGCCAGTAGTATGACAAGCCGGCGGACTGAAGCTTTCTTT. Its translation is CASSMTSRRTEAFF. This rearrangement joins TRBV19 to TRBJ1-1, with D unresolved. This CDR3 spans 14 amino acids. Trimming pared 3 bases from V and 5 bases from J, leaving 13 bases between. Germline lookup yields CDR1 LNHDA and CDR2 SQIVND (reference sequence).

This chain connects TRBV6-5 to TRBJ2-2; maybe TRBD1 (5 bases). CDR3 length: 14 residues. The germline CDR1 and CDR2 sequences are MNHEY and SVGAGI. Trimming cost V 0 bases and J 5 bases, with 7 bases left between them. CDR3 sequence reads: CASSYSGPTGELFF. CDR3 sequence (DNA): TGTGCCAGCAGTTACTCGGGGCCAACCGGGGAGCTGTTTTTT.

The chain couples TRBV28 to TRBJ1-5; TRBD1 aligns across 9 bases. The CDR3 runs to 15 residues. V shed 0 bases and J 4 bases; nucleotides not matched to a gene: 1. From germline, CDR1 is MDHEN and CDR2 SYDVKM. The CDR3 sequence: CASSLWGTGNQPQHF. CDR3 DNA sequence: TGTGCCAGCAGTTTATGGGGGACAGGGAATCAGCCCCAGCATTTT.

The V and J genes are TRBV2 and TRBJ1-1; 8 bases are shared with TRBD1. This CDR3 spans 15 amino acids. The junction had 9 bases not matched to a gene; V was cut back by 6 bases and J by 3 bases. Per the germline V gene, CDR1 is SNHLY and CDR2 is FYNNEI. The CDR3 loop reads CASRELATGDTEAFF. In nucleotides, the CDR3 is TGTGCCAGCAGGGAACTGGCGACAGGGGACACTGAAGCTTTCTTT.

CDR3 region: CASRGTGTGNYEQYF. The CDR3, as DNA: TGTGCCAGCAGGGGAACCGGGACAGGGAACTACGAGCAGTACTTC. V usage is TRBV5-4 and J usage is TRBJ2-7; 9 positions agree with TRBD1. CDR3 size: 15 residues. From germline, CDR1 is SGHNT and CDR2 YYREEE (reference sequence). The V gene end was trimmed by 5 bases and the J gene end by 3 bases; junction bases not matched to a gene: 9.

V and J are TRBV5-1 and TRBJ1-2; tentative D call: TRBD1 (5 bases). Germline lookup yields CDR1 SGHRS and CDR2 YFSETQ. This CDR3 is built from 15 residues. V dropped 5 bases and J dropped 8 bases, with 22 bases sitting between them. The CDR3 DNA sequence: TGCGCCAGCAGGGAGCGAGACAGCGCAGGAGGAGGCTACACCTTC. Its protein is CASRERDSAGGGYTF.

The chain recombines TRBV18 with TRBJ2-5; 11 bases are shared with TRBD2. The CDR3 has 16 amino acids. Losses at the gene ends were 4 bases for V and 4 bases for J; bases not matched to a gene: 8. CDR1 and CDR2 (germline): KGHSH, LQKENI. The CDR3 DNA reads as TGTGCCAGCTCACTTCAGGGACTAGCGGCCCGAGAGACCCAGTACTTC. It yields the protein CASSLQGLAARETQYF. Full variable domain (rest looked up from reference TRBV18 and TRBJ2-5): NAGVMQNPRHLVRRRGQEARLRCSPMKGHSHVYWYRQLPEEGLKFMVYLQKENIIDESGMPKERFSAEFPKEGPSILRIQQVVRGDSAAYFCASSLQGLAARETQYFGPGTRLLVL.

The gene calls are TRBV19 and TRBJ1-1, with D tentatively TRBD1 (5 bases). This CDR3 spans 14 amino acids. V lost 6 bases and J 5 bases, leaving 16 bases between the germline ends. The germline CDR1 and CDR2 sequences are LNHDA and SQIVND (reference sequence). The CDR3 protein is CASSLYLGHTEAFF. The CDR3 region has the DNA TGTGCCAGTAGCCTCTATTTGGGGCATACTGAAGCTTTCTTT. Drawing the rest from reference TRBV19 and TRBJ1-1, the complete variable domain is DGGITQSPKYLFRKEGQNVTLSCEQNLNHDAMYWYRQDPGQGLRLIYYSQIVNDFQKGDIAEGYSVSREKKESFPLTVTSAQKNPTAFYLCASSLYLGHTEAFFGQGTRLTVV.

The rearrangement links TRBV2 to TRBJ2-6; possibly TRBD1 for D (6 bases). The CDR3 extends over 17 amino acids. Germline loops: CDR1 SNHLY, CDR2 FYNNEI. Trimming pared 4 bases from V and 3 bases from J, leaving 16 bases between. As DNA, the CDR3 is TGTGCCAGCAGTGTCTTGTCACAGGGTGATGGGGCCAACGTCCTGACTTTC. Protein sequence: CASSVLSQGDGANVLTF.

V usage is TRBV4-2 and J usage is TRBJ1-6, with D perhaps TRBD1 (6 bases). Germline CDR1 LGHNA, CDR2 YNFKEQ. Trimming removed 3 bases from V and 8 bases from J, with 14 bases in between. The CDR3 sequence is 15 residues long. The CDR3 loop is CASSQEQGPDSPLHF. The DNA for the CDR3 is TGTGCCAGCAGCCAGGAACAGGGCCCCGATTCACCCCTCCACTTT.

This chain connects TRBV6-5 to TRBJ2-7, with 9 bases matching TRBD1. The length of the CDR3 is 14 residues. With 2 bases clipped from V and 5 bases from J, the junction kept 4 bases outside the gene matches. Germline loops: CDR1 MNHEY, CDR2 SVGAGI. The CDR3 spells CASSYGQGLNEQYF. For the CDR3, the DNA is TGTGCCAGCAGTTACGGACAGGGGCTAAACGAGCAGTACTTC.

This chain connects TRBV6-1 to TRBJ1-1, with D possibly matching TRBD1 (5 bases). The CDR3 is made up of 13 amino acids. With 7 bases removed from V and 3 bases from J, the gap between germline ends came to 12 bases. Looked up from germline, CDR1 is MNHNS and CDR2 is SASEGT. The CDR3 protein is CASIVKGYTEAFF. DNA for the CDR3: TGTGCCAGCATCGTCAAGGGGTACACTGAAGCTTTCTTT.

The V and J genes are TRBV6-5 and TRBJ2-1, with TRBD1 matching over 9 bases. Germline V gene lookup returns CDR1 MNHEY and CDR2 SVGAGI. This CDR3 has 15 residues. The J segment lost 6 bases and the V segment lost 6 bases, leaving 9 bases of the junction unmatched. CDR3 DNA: TGTGCCAGCAGCCAAGACAGGGGGATAATCAATGAGCAGTTCTTC. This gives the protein CASSQDRGIINEQFF.

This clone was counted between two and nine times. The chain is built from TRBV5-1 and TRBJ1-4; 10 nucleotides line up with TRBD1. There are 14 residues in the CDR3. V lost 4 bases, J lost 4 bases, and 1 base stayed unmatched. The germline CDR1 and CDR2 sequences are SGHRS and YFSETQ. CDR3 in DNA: TGCGCCAGCAGCCGGACAGGGGGTAATGAAAAACTGTTTTTT. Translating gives CASSRTGGNEKLFF.

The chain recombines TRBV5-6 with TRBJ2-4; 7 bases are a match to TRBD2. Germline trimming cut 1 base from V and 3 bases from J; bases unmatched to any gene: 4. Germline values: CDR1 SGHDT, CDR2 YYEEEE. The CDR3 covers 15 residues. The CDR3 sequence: CASSLYAGVKNIQYF. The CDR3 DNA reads TGTGCCAGCAGCTTGTACGCGGGGGTCAAAAACATTCAGTACTTC.

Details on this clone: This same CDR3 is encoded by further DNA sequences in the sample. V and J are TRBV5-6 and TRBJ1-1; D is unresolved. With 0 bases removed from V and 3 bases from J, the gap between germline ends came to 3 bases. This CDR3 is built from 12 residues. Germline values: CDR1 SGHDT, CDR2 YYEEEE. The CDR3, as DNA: TGTGCCAGCAGCTTGGGAGACACTGAAGCTTTCTTT. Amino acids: CASSLGDTEAFF.